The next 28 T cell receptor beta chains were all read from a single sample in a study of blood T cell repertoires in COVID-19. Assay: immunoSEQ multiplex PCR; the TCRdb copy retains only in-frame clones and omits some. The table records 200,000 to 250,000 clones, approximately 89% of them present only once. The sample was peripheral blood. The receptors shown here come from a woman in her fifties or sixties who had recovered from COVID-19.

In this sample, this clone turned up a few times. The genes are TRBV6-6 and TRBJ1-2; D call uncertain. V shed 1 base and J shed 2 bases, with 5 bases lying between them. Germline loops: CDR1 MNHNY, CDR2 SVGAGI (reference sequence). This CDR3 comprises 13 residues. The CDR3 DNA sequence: TGTGCCAGCAGTTACTGGAGCAACTATGGCTACACCTTC. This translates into CASSYWSNYGYTF.

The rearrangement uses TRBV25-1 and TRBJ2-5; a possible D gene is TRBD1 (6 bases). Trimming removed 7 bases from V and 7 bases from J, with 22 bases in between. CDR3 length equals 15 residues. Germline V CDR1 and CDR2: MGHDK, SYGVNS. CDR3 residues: CASTLAGPGAGTQYF. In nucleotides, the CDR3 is TGTGCCAGCACTCTAGCCGGCCCAGGGGCGGGGACCCAGTACTTC.

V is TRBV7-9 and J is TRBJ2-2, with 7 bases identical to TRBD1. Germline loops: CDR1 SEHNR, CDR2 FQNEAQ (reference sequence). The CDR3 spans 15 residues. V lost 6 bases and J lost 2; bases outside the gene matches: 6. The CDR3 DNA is TGTGCCAGCAGGGCAGCAGGGGGAAACACCGGGGAGCTGTTTTTT. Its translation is CASRAAGGNTGELFF.

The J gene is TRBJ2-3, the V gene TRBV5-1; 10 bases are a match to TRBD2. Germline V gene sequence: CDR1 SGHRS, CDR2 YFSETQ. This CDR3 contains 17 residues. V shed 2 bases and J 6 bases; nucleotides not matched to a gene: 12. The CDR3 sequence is CASSFGGLAGAGDTQYF. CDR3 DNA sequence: TGCGCCAGCAGCTTTGGTGGGCTAGCGGGGGCGGGGGATACGCAGTATTTT.

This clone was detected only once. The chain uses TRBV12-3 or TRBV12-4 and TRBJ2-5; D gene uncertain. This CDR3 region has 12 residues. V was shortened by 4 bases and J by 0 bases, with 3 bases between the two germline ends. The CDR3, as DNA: TGTGCCAGCAGTTCAAACCAAGAGACCCAGTACTTC. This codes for CASSSNQETQYF.

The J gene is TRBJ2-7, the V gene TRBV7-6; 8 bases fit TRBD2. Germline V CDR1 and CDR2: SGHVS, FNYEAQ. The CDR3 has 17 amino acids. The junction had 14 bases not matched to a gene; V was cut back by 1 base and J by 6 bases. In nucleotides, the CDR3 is TGTGCCAGCAGCTTAGAGAATTTAGCGGGGAGCAGTCCCGAGCAGTACTTC. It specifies CASSLENLAGSSPEQYF.

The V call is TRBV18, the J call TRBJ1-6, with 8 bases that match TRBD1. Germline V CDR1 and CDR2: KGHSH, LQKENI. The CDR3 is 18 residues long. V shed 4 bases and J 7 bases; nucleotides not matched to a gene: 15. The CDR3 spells CASSLIPQSGQANSPLHF. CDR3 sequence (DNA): TGTGCCAGCTCACTCATACCCCAGTCGGGACAGGCCAATTCACCCCTCCACTTT.

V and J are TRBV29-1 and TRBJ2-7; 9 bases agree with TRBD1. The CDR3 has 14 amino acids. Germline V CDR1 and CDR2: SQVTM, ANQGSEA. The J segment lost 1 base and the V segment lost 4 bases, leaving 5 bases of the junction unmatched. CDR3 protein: CSVAPTGGSYEQYF. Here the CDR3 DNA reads TGCAGCGTTGCGCCGACAGGGGGATCCTACGAGCAGTACTTC.

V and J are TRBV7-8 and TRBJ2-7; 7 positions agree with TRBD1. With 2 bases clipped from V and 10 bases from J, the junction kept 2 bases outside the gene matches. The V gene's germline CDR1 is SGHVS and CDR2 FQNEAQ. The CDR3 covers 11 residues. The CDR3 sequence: CASSLRDRQYF. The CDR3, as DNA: TGTGCCAGCAGCTTAAGGGACAGACAGTACTTC.

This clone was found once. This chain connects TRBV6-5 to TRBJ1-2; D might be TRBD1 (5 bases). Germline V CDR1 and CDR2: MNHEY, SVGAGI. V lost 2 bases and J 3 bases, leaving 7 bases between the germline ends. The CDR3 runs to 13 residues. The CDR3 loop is CASSYLRDYGYTF. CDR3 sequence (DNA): TGTGCCAGCAGTTACCTCAGGGACTATGGCTACACCTTC.

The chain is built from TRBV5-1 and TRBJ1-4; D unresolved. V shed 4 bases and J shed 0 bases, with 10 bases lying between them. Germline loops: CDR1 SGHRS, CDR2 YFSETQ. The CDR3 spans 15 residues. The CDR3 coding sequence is TGCGCCAGCAGCGTGACACACTCAACTAATGAAAAACTGTTTTTT. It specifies CASSVTHSTNEKLFF.

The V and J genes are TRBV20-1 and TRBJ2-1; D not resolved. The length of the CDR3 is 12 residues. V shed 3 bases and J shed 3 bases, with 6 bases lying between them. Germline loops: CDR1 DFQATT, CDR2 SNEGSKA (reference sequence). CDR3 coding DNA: TGCAGTGCTAGTGCCAGCTACAATGAGCAGTTCTTC. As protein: CSASASYNEQFF.

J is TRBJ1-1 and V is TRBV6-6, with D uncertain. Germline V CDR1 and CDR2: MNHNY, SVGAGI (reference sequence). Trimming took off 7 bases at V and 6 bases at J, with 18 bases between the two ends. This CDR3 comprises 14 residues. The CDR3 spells CASTFDPRSPEAFF. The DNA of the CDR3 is TGTGCCAGCACTTTTGATCCGAGGTCCCCTGAAGCTTTCTTT.

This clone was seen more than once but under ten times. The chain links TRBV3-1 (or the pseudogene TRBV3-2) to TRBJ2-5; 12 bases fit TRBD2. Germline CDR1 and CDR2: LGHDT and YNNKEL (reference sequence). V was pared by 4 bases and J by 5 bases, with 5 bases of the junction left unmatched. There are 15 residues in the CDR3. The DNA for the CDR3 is TGTGCCAGCAGCCTACCTAGCGGGGGGGATGAGACCCAGTACTTC. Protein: CASSLPSGGDETQYF.

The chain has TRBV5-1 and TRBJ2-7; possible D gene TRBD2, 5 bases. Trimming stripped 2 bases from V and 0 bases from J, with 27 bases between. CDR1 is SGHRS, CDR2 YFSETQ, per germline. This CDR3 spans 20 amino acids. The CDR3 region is CASSFWPRAGVSGSSYEQYF. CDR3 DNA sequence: TGCGCCAGCAGCTTCTGGCCGAGGGCAGGCGTTTCGGGGAGCTCCTACGAGCAGTACTTC. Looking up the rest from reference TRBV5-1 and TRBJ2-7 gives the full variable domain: KAGVTQTPRYLIKTRGQQVTLSCSPISGHRSVSWYQQTPGQGLQFLFEYFSETQRNKGNFPGRFSGRQFSNSRSEMNVSTLELGDSALYLCASSFWPRAGVSGSSYEQYFGPGTRLTVT.

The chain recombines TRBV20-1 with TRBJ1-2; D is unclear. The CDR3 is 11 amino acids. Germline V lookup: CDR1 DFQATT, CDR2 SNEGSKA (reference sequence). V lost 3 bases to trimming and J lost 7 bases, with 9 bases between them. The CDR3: CSARDPGGYTF. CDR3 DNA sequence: TGCAGTGCTAGGGATCCGGGTGGCTACACCTTC.

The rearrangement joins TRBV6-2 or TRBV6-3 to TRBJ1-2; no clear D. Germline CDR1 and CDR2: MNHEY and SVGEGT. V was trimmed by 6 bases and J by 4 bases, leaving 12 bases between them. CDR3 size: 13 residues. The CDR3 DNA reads TGTGCCAGCAGCCGCGACATGTTCTATGGCTACACCTTC. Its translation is CASSRDMFYGYTF.

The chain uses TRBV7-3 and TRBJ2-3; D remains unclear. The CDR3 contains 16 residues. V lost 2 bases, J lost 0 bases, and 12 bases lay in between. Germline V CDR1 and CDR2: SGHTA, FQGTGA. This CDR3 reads CASSLQAFPSTDTQYF. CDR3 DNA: TGTGCCAGCAGCTTACAGGCTTTCCCTAGCACAGATACGCAGTATTTT.

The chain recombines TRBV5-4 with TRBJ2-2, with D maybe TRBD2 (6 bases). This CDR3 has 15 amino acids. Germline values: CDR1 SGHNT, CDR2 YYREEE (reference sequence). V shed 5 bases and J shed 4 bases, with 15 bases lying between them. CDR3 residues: CASRMRGVGTGELFF. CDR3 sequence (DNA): TGTGCCAGCAGGATGCGCGGGGTAGGCACCGGGGAGCTGTTTTTT.

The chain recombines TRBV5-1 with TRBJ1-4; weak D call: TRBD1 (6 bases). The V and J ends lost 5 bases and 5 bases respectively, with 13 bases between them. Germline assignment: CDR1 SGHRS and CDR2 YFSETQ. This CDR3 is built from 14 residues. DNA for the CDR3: TGCGCCAGCAGGTATCAGGGGTTAAATGAAAAACTGTTTTTT. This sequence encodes CASRYQGLNEKLFF. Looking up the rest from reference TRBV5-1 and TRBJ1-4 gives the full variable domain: KAGVTQTPRYLIKTRGQQVTLSCSPISGHRSVSWYQQTPGQGLQFLFEYFSETQRNKGNFPGRFSGRQFSNSRSEMNVSTLELGDSALYLCASRYQGLNEKLFFGSGTQLSVL.

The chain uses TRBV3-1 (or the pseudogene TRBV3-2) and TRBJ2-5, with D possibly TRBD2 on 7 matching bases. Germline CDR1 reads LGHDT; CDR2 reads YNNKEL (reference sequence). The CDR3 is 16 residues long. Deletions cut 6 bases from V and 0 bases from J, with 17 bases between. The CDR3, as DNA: TGTGCCAGCAGACCCATAGGGGGGGGAAACCAAGAGACCCAGTACTTC. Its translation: CASRPIGGGNQETQYF.

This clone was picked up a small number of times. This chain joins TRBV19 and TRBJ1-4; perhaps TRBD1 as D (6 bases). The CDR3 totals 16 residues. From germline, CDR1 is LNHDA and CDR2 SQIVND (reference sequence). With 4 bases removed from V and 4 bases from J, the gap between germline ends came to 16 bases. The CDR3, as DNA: TGTGCCAGTAGTAGGGGGCCCTCCGGCGTTAATGAAAAACTGTTTTTT. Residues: CASSRGPSGVNEKLFF.

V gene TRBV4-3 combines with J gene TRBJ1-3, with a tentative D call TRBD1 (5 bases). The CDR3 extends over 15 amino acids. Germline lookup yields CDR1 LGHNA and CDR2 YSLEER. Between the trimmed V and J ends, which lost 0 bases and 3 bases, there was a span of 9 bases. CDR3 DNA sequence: TGCGCCAGCAGCCAAGATTCAGGGTTTGGAAACACCATATATTTT. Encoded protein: CASSQDSGFGNTIYF.

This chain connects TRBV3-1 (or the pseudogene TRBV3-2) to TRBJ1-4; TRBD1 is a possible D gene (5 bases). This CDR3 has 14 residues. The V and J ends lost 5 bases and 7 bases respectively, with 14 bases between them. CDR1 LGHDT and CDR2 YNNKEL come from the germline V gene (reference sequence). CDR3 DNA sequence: TGTGCCAGCAGCTGGGCAGGGCGAGGTGAAAAACTGTTTTTT. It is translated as CASSWAGRGEKLFF.

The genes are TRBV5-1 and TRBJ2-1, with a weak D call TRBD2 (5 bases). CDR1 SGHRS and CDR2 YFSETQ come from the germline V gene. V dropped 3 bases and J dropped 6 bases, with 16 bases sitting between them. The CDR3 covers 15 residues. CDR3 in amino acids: CASSSDSSAVNEQFF. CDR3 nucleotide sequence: TGCGCCAGCAGCTCGGACTCCAGCGCTGTCAATGAGCAGTTCTTC.

The CDR3 region is CAISTGTTNEKLFF. CDR3 coding DNA: TGTGCCATCAGTACAGGGACAACTAATGAAAAACTGTTTTTT. This rearrangement joins TRBV10-3 to TRBJ1-4; possibly TRBD1 for D (6 bases). V lost 5 bases and J 0 bases, leaving 7 bases between the germline ends. CDR1 is ENHRY, CDR2 SYGVKD, per germline. CDR3 size: 14 residues.

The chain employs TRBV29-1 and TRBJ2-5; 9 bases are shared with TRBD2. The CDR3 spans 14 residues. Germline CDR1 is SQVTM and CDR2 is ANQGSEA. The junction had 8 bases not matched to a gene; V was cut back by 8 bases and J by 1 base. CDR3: CSHSIAGAQETQYF. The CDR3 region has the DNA TGCAGCCATTCTATAGCGGGGGCCCAAGAGACCCAGTACTTC.

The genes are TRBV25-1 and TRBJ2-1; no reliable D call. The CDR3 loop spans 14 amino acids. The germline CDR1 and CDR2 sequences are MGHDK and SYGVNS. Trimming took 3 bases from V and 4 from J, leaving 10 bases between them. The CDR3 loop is CASSDRVRYNEQFF. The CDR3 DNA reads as TGTGCCAGCAGTGACCGGGTGCGATACAATGAGCAGTTCTTC.